The T cell receptor beta chain under discussion was sequenced for a study of identical twins. Whole-study results and caveats: Shared out-of-frame alpha sequences (those common to twins) showed excess low generation probability. Findings depended on cross-sectional statistics rather than tracking the same donors. Among monozygotic twins, out-of-frame TCR alpha sharing exceeded what models predicted.

TCRdb independently ran MiXCR on the 5' RACE reads; one entry per CDR3 protein. Here the sample spans 1.5 million to 2 million distinct CDR3 sequences, more than 30% being singletons. The count of this clonotype is one. The antigen is unknown. Trimming removed 11 bases from V and 3 bases from J; junction bases left unmatched: 8. CDR3 length equals 13 residues. This receptor was taken from a newborn girl in good health. The V call is TRBV12-3 or TRBV12-4, the J call TRBJ2-3, with TRBD2 matching 7 bases. Sequences were obtained from cord blood. The CDR3 DNA is TGTGCCGGCACGGGGGAGGGGACAGATACGCAGTATTTT. Translation gives CAGTGEGTDTQYF.